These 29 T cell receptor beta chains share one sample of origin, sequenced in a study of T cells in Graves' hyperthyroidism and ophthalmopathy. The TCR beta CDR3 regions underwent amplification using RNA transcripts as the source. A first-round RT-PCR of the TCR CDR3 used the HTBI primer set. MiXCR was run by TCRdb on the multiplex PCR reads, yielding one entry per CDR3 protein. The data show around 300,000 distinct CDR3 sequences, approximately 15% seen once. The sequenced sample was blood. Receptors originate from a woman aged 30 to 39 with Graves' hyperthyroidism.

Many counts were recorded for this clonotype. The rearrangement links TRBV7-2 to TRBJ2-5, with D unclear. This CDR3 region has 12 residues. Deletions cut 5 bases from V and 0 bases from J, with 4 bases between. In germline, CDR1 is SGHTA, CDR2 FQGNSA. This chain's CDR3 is CASSPNQETQYF. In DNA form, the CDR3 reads TGTGCCAGCAGCCCGAACCAAGAGACCCAGTACTTC.

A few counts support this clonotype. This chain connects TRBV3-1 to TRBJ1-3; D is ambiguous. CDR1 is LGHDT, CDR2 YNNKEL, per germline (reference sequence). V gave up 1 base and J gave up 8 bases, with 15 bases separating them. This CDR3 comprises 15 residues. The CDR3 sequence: CASSQASRPADTIYF. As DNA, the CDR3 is TGTGCCAGCAGCCAAGCCTCCCGACCGGCGGACACCATATATTTT.

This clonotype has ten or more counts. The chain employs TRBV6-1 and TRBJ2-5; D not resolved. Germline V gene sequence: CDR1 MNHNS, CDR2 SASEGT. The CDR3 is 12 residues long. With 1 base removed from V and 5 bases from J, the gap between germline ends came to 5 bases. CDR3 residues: CASSEEAETQYF. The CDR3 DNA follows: TGTGCCAGCAGTGAAGAGGCGGAGACCCAGTACTTC.

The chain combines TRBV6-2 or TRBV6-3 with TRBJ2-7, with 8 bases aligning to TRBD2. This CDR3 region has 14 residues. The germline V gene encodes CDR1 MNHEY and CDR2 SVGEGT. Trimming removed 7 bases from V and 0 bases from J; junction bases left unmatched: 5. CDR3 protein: CASTKSGSSYEQYF. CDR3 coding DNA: TGTGCCAGCACTAAAAGCGGGAGCTCCTACGAGCAGTACTTC.

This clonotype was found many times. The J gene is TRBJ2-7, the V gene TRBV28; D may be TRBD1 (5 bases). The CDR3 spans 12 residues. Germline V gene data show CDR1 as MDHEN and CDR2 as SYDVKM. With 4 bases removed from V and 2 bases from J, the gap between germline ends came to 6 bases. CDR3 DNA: TGTGCCAGCAGTTCGGACACCTACGAGCAGTACTTC. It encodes CASSSDTYEQYF. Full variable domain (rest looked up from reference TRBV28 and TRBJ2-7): DVKVTQSSRYLVKRTGEKVFLECVQDMDHENMFWYRQDPGLGLRLIYFSYDVKMKEKGDIPEGYSVSREKKERFSLILESASTNQTSMYLCASSSDTYEQYFGPGTRLTVT.

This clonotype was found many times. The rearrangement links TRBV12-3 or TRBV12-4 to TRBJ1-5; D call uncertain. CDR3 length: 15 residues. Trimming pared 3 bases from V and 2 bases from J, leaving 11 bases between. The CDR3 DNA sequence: TGTGCCAGCAGTTTTCGTGGAAGTGGCAATCAGCCCCAGCATTTT. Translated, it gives CASSFRGSGNQPQHF.

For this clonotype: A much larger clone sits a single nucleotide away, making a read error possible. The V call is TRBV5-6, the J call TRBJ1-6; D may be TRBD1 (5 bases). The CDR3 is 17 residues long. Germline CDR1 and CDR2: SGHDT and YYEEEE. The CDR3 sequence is CASSFRAGALYNSPPHF. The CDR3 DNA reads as TGTGCCAGCAGCTTCCGGGCCGGGGCACTCTATAATTCACCCCCCCACTTT.

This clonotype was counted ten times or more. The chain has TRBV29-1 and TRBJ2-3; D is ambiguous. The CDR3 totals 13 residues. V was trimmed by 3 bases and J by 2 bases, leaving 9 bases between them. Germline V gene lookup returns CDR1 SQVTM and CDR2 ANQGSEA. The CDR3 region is CSVDGGNTDTQYF. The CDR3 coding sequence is TGCAGCGTTGACGGTGGGAACACAGATACGCAGTATTTT.

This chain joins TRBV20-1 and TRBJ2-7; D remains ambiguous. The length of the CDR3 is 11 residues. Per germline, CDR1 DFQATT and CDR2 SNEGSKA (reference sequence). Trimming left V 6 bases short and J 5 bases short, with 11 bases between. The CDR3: CSAKTVDEQYF. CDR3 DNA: TGCAGTGCCAAGACGGTAGACGAGCAGTACTTC.

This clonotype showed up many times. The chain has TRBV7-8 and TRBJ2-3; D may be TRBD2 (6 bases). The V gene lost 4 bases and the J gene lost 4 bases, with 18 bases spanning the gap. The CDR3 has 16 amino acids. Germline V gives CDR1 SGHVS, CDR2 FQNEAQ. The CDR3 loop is CASSSVAGTGADTQYF. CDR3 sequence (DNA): TGTGCCAGCAGCTCCGTTGCCGGGACTGGCGCAGATACGCAGTATTTT. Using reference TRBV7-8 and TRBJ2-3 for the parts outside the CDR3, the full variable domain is GAGVSQSPRYKVAKRGQDVALRCDPISGHVSLFWYQQALGQGPEFLTYFQNEAQLDKSGLPSDRFFAERPEGSVSTLKIQRTQQEDSAVYLCASSSVAGTGADTQYFGPGTRLTVL.

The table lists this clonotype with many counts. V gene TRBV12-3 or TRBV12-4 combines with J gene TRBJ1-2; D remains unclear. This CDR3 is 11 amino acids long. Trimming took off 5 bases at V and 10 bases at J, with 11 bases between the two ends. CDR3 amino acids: CASSPGILYTF. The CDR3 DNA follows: TGTGCCAGCAGTCCCGGAATCCTCTACACCTTC.

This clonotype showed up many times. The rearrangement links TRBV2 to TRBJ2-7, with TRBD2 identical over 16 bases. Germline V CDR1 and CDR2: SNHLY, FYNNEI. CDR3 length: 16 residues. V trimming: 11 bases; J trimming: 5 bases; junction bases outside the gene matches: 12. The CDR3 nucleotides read TGTGCCGGTCCCGGGACTAGCGGGAGGGCCTTTGACGAGCAGTACTTC. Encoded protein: CAGPGTSGRAFDEQYF.

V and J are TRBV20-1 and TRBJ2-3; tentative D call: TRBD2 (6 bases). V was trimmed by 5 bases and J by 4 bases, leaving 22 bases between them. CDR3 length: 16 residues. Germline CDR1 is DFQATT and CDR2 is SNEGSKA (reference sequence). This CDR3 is CSAPLARGAGADTQYF. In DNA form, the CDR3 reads TGCAGTGCTCCCCTGGCTCGCGGGGCCGGGGCAGATACGCAGTATTTT.

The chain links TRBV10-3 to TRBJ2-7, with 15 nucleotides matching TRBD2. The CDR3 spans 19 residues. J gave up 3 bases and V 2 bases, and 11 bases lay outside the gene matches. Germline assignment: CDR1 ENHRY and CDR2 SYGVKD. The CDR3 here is CAISEGGLAGGPRGYEQYF. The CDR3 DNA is TGTGCCATCAGTGAGGGCGGACTAGCGGGAGGGCCAAGAGGCTACGAGCAGTACTTC.

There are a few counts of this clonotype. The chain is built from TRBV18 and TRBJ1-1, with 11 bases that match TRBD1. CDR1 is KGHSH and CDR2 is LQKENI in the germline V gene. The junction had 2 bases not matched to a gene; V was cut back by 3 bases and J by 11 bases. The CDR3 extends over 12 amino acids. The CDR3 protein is CASSPGQGEAFF. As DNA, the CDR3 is TGTGCCAGCTCACCGGGACAGGGGGAGGCTTTCTTT.

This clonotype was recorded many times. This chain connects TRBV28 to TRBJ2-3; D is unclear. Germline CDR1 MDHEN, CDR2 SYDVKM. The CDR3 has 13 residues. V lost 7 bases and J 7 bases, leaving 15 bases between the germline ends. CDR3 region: CASTTPTHHTQYF. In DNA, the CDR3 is TGTGCCAGCACCACACCGACACACCATACGCAGTATTTT.

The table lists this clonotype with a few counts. In DNA, the CDR3 is TGTGCCAGCAGTCCCGAGATGGGTGTGGGAGACGATCAGCCCCAGCATTTT. As protein: CASSPEMGVGDDQPQHF. V usage is TRBV7-9 and J usage is TRBJ1-5; D is unclear. This CDR3 has 17 amino acids. With 6 bases removed from V and 5 bases from J, the gap between germline ends came to 23 bases. Germline V gene data show CDR1 as SEHNR and CDR2 as FQNEAQ (reference sequence).

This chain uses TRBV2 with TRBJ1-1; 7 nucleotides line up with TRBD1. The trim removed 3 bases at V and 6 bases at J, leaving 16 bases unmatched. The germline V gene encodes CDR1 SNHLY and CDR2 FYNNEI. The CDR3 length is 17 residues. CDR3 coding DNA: TGTGCCAGCAGTGATCACAATATACAGGGACAGTCCCCTGAAGCTTTCTTT. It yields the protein CASSDHNIQGQSPEAFF.

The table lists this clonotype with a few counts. The CDR3 loop reads CASSSLANNEQFF. The CDR3 nucleotides are TGTGCCAGCAGCTCCCTAGCCAACAATGAGCAGTTCTTC. This rearrangement joins TRBV7-3 to TRBJ2-1; D perhaps matches TRBD2 (5 bases). CDR1 is SGHTA and CDR2 is FQGTGA in the germline V gene. Trimming removed 4 bases from V and 5 bases from J, with 9 bases in between. The CDR3 extends over 13 amino acids. Using reference TRBV7-3 and TRBJ2-1 for the parts outside the CDR3, the full variable domain is GAGVSQTPSNKVTEKGKYVELRCDPISGHTALYWYRQSLGQGPEFLIYFQGTGAADDSGLPNDRFFAVRPEGSVSTLKIQRTERGDSAVYLCASSSLANNEQFFGPGTRLTVL.

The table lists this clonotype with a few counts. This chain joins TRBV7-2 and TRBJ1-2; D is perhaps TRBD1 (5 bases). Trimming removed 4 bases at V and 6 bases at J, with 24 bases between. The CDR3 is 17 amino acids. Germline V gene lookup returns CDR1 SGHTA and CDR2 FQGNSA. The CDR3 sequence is CASSSRGTEHYPDGYTF. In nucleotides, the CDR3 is TGTGCCAGCAGCTCACGGGGGACGGAGCACTACCCAGATGGCTACACCTTC. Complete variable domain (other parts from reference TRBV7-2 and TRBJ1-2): GAGVSQSPSNKVTEKGKDVELRCDPISGHTALYWYRQSLGQGLEFLIYFQGNSAPDKSGLPSDRFSAERTGGSVSTLTIQRTQQEDSAVYLCASSSRGTEHYPDGYTFGSGTRLTVV.

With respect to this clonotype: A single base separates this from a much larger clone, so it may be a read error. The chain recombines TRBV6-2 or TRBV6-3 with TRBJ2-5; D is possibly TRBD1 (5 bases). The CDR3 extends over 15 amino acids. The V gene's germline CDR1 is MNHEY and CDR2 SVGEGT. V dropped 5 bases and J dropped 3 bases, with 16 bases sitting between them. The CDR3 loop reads CASSQTQVPKETQYF. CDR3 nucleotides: TGTGCCAGCAGTCAAACACAGGTCCCAAAAGAGACCCAGTACTTC.

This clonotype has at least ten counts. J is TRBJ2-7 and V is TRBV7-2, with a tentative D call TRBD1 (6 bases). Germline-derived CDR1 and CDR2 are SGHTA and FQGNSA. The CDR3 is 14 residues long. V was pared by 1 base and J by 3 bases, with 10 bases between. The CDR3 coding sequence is TGTGCCAGCAGCTTAGGAGGACAGTACTACGAGCAGTACTTC. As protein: CASSLGGQYYEQYF.

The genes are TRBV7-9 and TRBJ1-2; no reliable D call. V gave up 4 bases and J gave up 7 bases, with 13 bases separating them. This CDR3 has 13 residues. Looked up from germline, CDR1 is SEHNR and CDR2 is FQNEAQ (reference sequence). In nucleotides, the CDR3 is TGTGCCAGCAGCTCGCTAGGGTTAGGTGGCTACACCTTC. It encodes CASSSLGLGGYTF.

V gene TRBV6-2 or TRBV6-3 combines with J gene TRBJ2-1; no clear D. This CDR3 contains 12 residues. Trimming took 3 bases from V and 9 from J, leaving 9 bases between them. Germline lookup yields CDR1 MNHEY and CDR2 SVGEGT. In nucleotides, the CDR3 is TGTGCCAGCAGTTATGTCCGCGTTGAGCAGTTCTTC. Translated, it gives CASSYVRVEQFF.

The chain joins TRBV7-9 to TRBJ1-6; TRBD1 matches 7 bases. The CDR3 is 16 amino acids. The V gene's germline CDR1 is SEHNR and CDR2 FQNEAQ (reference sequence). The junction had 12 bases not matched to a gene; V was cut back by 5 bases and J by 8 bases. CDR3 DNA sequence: TGTGCCAGCAGCCCGGCTTCCGGGACAGCTGATTCACCCCTCCACTTT. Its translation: CASSPASGTADSPLHF.

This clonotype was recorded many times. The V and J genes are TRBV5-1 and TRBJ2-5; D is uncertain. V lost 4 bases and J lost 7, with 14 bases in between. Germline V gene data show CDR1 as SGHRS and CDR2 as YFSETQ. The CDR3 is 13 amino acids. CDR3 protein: CASSPDPGGTQYF. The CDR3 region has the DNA TGCGCCAGCAGCCCGGACCCAGGCGGGACCCAGTACTTC.

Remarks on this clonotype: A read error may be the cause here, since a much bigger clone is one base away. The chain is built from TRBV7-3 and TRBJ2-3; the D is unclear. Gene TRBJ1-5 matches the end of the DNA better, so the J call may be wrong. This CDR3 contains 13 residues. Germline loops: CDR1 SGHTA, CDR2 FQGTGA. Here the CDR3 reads CASSAASTDTQHF. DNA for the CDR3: TGTGCCAGCAGCGCCGCCAGCACAGATACGCAGCATTTT.

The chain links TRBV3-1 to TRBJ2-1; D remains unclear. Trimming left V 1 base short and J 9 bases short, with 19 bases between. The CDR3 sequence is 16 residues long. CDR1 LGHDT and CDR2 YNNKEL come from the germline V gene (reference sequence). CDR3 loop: CASSQGTSLLLREQFF. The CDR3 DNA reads TGTGCCAGCAGCCAAGGTACAAGCCTCCTGTTACGTGAGCAGTTCTTC.

CDR3 sequence: CREGGTEAFF. In DNA, the CDR3 is TGCAGGGAGGGGGGCACTGAAGCTTTCTTT. The rearrangement uses TRBV20-1 and TRBJ1-1, with D perhaps matching TRBD1 (6 bases). CDR3 size: 10 residues. The germline V gene has CDR1 DFQATT and CDR2 SNEGSKA (reference sequence).